Shown below are 5 T cell receptor beta chains from a single sample sequenced in a study of shared clonotypes between healthy human individuals. Clones were sequenced by immunoSEQ multiplex PCR, and TCRdb holds only the in-frame ones, with some missing. The sample includes 2,500,000 or so clones, under 95% of them seen just once. Sequenced material: naive CD4+ T cells from PBMCs. This sample's subset: CD45RA+ positively selected. The receptors were gathered from a man between 18 and 29 years old in good health. Some clones in this sample may be carry-over from other donors' samples.

This clone was counted a few times. The chain links TRBV11-2 to TRBJ1-1; the D gene is possibly TRBD1 (5 bases). This CDR3 is 16 amino acids long. The ends were cut back, 2 bases at V and 0 bases at J, with 13 bases in the middle. CDR1 is SGHAT and CDR2 is FQNNGV in the germline V gene. The CDR3 DNA reads TGTGCCAGCAGCTTAAGGTTCGGGACGGTGAACACTGAAGCTTTCTTT. Amino acids: CASSLRFGTVNTEAFF.

This rearrangement joins TRBV4-1 to TRBJ2-1, with 12 bases that match TRBD1. This CDR3 is 18 amino acids long. Per germline, CDR1 MGHRA and CDR2 YSYEKL. J gave up 6 bases and V 1 base, and 10 bases lay outside the gene matches. The CDR3 sequence: CASSQAAPGTGGFNEQFF. CDR3 in DNA: TGCGCCAGCAGCCAAGCCGCTCCCGGGACAGGGGGCTTCAATGAGCAGTTCTTC.

V usage is TRBV9 and J usage is TRBJ1-2; 9 bases align to TRBD1. This CDR3 contains 14 residues. V gave up 0 bases and J gave up 7 bases; unmatched junction bases: 4. Germline CDR1 reads SGDLS; CDR2 reads YYNGEE. The CDR3 nucleotides are TGTGCCAGCAGCGTAGACGGGACAGGGAGTGGCTACACCTTC. Translation: CASSVDGTGSGYTF. Full variable domain (missing parts from reference TRBV9 and TRBJ1-2): DSGVTQTPKHLITATGQRVTLRCSPRSGDLSVYWYQQSLDQGLQFLIQYYNGEERAKGNILERFSAQQFPDLHSELNLSSLELGDSALYFCASSVDGTGSGYTFGSGTRLTVV.

This clone was seen a single time. The CDR3 does not end in the conserved phenylalanine or tryptophan, so this is likely a read error. The CDR3 sequence is CASTRITGQPQHS. The CDR3 DNA reads TGTGCCAGCACACGCATAACAGGGCAGCCCCAGCATTCT. The V and J genes are TRBV28 and TRBJ1-5, with D possibly being TRBD1 (6 bases). Trimming took 7 bases from V and 7 from J, leaving 14 bases between them. The germline CDR1 and CDR2 sequences are MDHEN and SYDVKM. CDR3 length: 13 amino acids.

The J gene is TRBJ2-2, the V gene TRBV4-3; D uncertain. The V end lost 0 bases, the J end lost 5 bases, and 7 bases lay between the germline ends. This CDR3 has 14 residues. CDR1 and CDR2 (germline): LGHNA, YSLEER. The CDR3 bases are TGCGCCAGCAGCCAAGAAGTCAGTACCGGGGAGCTGTTTTTT. The encoded protein is CASSQEVSTGELFF.